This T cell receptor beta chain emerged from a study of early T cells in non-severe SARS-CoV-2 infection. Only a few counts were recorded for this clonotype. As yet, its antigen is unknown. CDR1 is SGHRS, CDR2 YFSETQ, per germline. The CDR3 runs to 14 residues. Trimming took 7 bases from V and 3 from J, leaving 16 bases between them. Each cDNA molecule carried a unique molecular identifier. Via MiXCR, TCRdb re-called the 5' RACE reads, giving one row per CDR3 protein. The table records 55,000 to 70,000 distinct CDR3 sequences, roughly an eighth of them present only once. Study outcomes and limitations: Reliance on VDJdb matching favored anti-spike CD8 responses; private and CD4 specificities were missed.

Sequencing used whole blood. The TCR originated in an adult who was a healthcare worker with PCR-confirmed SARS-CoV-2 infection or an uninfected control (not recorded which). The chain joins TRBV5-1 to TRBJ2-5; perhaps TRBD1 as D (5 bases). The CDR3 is CASGVGTGKETQYF. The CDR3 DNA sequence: TGCGCCAGCGGCGTCGGTACAGGAAAAGAGACCCAGTACTTC.